Given below is one T cell receptor beta chain in context. This sample stems from a study of blood T cell repertoires in COVID-19. Generated by immunoSEQ multiplex PCR, the TCRdb table keeps only in-frame clones and is missing some. The table shows 200,000 to 300,000 clones, with about 84% occurring only once. V lost 9 bases, J lost 10 bases, and 12 bases stayed unmatched. There are 14 residues in the CDR3. In germline, CDR1 is SNHLY, CDR2 FYNNEI. The sequence was obtained from a man older than 75 with acute or convalescent COVID-19. The genes are TRBV2 and TRBJ1-6; TRBD1 aligns across 7 bases. The specimen was peripheral blood. DNA for the CDR3: TGTGCCAGTCACAGGGGCCCCGATCGCTCACCCCTCCACTTT. Translating it yields CASHRGPDRSPLHF.